One sample yielded the 9 T cell receptor beta chains listed below, sequenced in a study of patients with pleural tuberculosis. A single record per CDR3 protein comes from TCRdb applying MiXCR to the reads. The sample consists of under 55,000 distinct CDR3 sequences, about 6.8% of them appearing once. The receptors come from a human donor with pleural tuberculosis.

This clonotype was counted at least ten times. In DNA, the CDR3 is TGTGCCAGCAGTACCCGGCTAGCCCCAGATACGCAGTATTTT. Encoded protein: CASSTRLAPDTQYF. The chain carries TRBV27 and TRBJ2-3; D possibly corresponds to TRBD2 (5 bases). The CDR3 consists of 14 residues. Germline CDR1 and CDR2: MNHEY and SMNVEV (reference sequence). V was trimmed by 5 bases and J by 4 bases, leaving 13 bases between them.

The chain uses TRBV5-1 and TRBJ1-1; D remains unclear. The CDR3 is 15 amino acids. CDR1 SGHRS and CDR2 YFSETQ come from the germline V gene. V was pared by 0 bases and J by 2 bases, with 11 bases between. This chain's CDR3 is CASSLATLGNTEAFF. As DNA, the CDR3 is TGCGCCAGCAGCTTGGCGACGCTAGGAAACACTGAAGCTTTCTTT.

This clonotype was seen at least ten times. A much larger clonotype is one base distant, so this may be a read error. The chain recombines TRBV10-3 with TRBJ2-3, with D hard to call. CDR1 and CDR2 (germline): ENHRY, SYGVKD. The CDR3 covers 13 residues. V was clipped by 10 bases and J by 11 bases, with 22 bases between them. CDR3 region: CATQRAPGREQYF. CDR3 DNA: TGTGCCACCCAAAGAGCTCCGGGCCGAGAGCAGTATTTT.

This clonotype was seen only a few times. The chain joins TRBV12-3 or TRBV12-4 to TRBJ1-1; no reliable D call. The ends were cut back, 5 bases at V and 11 bases at J, with 18 bases in the middle. The CDR3 is 13 amino acids. The CDR3 sequence: CASSLPPSGYAFF. Here the CDR3 DNA reads TGTGCCAGCAGTCTTCCTCCTTCAGGATACGCTTTCTTT.

This clonotype was found many times. The chain combines TRBV3-1 with TRBJ2-4, with D uncertain. The CDR3 has 14 residues. The germline V gene encodes CDR1 LGHDT and CDR2 YNNKEL (reference sequence). Trimming took off 5 bases at V and 6 bases at J, with 14 bases between the two ends. The CDR3 nucleotides read TGTGCCAGCAGCTCCGGGTCACCCGGAAACATTCAGTACTTC. Translated: CASSSGSPGNIQYF.

This clonotype was found many times. The chain employs TRBV6-1 and TRBJ2-5; D remains unclear. The ends were cut back, 5 bases at V and 1 base at J, with 8 bases in the middle. Germline loops: CDR1 MNHNS, CDR2 SASEGT. This CDR3 is 13 amino acids long. The CDR3 protein is CASSKRPQETQYF. CDR3 sequence (DNA): TGTGCCAGCAGTAAACGGCCCCAAGAGACCCAGTACTTC.

The table lists this clonotype with many counts. The rearrangement links TRBV29-1 to TRBJ2-7; D remains ambiguous. V was shortened by 8 bases and J by 0 bases, with 17 bases between the two germline ends. Germline CDR1 reads SQVTM; CDR2 reads ANQGSEA. This CDR3 spans 14 amino acids. In DNA form, the CDR3 reads TGCAGCTCCTGTGGCTGGACGAACTCCTACGAGCAGTACGTC. Translating it yields CSSCGWTNSYEQYV.

This clonotype was seen ten or more times. The chain is built from TRBV14 and TRBJ1-1; D is unresolved. Deletions cut 5 bases from V and 5 bases from J, with 9 bases between. Germline V gene lookup returns CDR1 SGHDN and CDR2 FVKESK. The length of the CDR3 is 12 residues. This chain's CDR3 is CASSYGTTEAFF. The CDR3 region has the DNA TGTGCCAGCAGCTACGGAACGACTGAAGCTTTCTTT. Combining the CDR3 with reference TRBV14 and TRBJ1-1 gives the whole variable domain EAGVTQFPSHSVIEKGQTVTLRCDPISGHDNLYWYRRVMGKEIKFLLHFVKESKQDESGMPNNRFLAERTGGTYSTLKVQPAELEDSGVYFCASSYGTTEAFFGQGTRLTVV.

This clonotype was found many times. The chain employs TRBV11-2 and TRBJ2-1; tentative D call: TRBD2 (5 bases). V lost 0 bases and J 0 bases, leaving 6 bases between the germline ends. CDR1 is SGHAT, CDR2 FQNNGV, per germline. CDR3 size: 15 residues. CDR3 nucleotides: TGTGCCAGCAGCTTAGACCGGGACTCCTACAATGAGCAGTTCTTC. This encodes CASSLDRDSYNEQFF.